The following is a T cell receptor beta chain sequence with its context. MiXCR was run by TCRdb on the 5' RACE reads, yielding one entry per CDR3 protein. Of over 100,000 distinct CDR3 sequences listed, around 13% are singletons. This specimen comes from a study of early T cells in non-severe SARS-CoV-2 infection. Trimming took off 0 bases at V and 5 bases at J, with 11 bases between the two ends. The CDR3 has 14 residues. The germline gives CDR1 LGHNA, CDR2 YSLEER. The chain is built from TRBV4-3 and TRBJ2-7; D ambiguous. The specimen sequenced was whole blood. This clonotype was obtained from an adult who was a healthcare worker with PCR-confirmed SARS-CoV-2 infection or an uninfected control (not recorded which). The CDR3 nucleotides are TGCGCCAGCAGCCAAGACTTGGGGTGGGACGAGCAGTACTTC. Protein sequence: CASSQDLGWDEQYF.